These 27 T cell receptor beta chains were all obtained from the same sample, sequenced in a study of shared clonotypes between healthy human individuals. Sequencing was performed with immunoSEQ multiplex PCR; in TCRdb, only in-frame clones are kept and a portion is missing. The profile covers about 490,000 clones, with around 85% appearing a single time and about 13% taken by the ten largest. Sequenced sample: PBMCs. The receptor source for this set is a middle-aged woman in good health. Some clones in this sample may be carry-over from other donors' samples.

Here the CDR3 reads CASSASGGYTF. CDR3 sequence (DNA): TGTGCCAGCAGTGCCAGCGGTGGCTACACCTTC. This chain connects TRBV6-1 to TRBJ1-2, with D unresolved. The V end lost 4 bases, the J end lost 7 bases, and 7 bases lay between the germline ends. CDR1 and CDR2 (germline): MNHNS, SASEGT. This CDR3 comprises 11 residues.

The rearrangement links TRBV7-9 to TRBJ2-3; 9 bases map to TRBD2. Germline CDR1 reads SEHNR; CDR2 reads FQNEAQ (reference sequence). CDR3 length equals 19 residues. The ends lost 1 base at V and 4 bases at J; junction bases unmatched: 15. CDR3: CASSLGVAGVIRHADTQYF. The CDR3, as DNA: TGTGCCAGCAGCTTAGGAGTAGCGGGAGTCATCAGACACGCAGATACGCAGTATTTT.

The rearrangement joins TRBV9 to TRBJ1-1; D is undetermined. Germline CDR1 and CDR2: SGDLS and YYNGEE. This CDR3 contains 16 residues. The V end was cut by 4 bases, the J end by 2 bases, with 18 bases between. The CDR3 loop is CASSSQRGISNTEAFF. Here the CDR3 DNA reads TGTGCCAGCAGCTCCCAGAGAGGGATTAGTAACACTGAAGCTTTCTTT. The entire variable domain, with the rest obtained from reference TRBV9 and TRBJ1-1, is as follows: DSGVTQTPKHLITATGQRVTLRCSPRSGDLSVYWYQQSLDQGLQFLIQYYNGEERAKGNILERFSAQQFPDLHSELNLSSLELGDSALYFCASSSQRGISNTEAFFGQGTRLTVV.

This clone has a count of ten or more. The sample holds other DNA sequences that translate to the same CDR3. The rearrangement links TRBV5-1 to TRBJ1-2, with 7 bases matching TRBD1. The ends lost 5 bases at V and 4 bases at J; junction bases unmatched: 11. This CDR3 comprises 15 residues. From germline, CDR1 is SGHRS and CDR2 YFSETQ. The CDR3 DNA follows: TGCGCCAGCAGTCCCACAGGGGACACGGCCTATGGCTACACCTTC. This sequence encodes CASSPTGDTAYGYTF.

Turning to this clone: A far larger clone is a single base away, which makes a read error likely. CDR3 sequence (DNA): TGTGCCAGAAGCTTGTCGGGGACAGGGGGACGGGAGCTGTTTTTT. This translates into CARSLSGTGGRELFF. This chain connects TRBV5-3 to TRBJ2-2; 11 bases map to TRBD1. TRBV5-3 is flagged as an ORF with uncertain function. The junction had 5 bases not matched to a gene; V was cut back by 1 base and J by 9 bases. The CDR3 runs to 15 residues.

Note on this clone: A far bigger clonotype differs at one base, so this is likely a read error. The chain links TRBV11-2 to TRBJ2-7; 10 nucleotides line up with TRBD2. Per germline, CDR1 SGHAT and CDR2 FQNNGV. The CDR3 length is 17 residues. Here the CDR3 reads CSSSIELAGSGRDEQYF. The DNA of the CDR3 is TGTTCCAGCAGCATAGAACTAGCGGGGAGTGGGAGGGACGAGCAGTACTTC.

The chain is built from TRBV30 and TRBJ2-5; 10 nucleotides agree with TRBD1. This CDR3 has 18 residues. V lost 1 base to trimming and J lost 3 bases; unmatched junction nucleotides: 14. The germline gives CDR1 GTSNPN, CDR2 SVGIG (reference sequence). The CDR3 nucleotides are TGTGCCTGGAGTGGGAGACAGGGGGCCGGGAGGTCCAAAGAGACCCAGTACTTC. This codes for CAWSGRQGAGRSKETQYF.

This clone was seen ten or more times. Additional DNA sequences in this sample encode the identical CDR3. The chain has TRBV6-5 and TRBJ1-5; D ambiguous. Looked up from germline, CDR1 is MNHEY and CDR2 is SVGAGI. Deletions cut 6 bases from V and 0 bases from J, with 6 bases between. The CDR3 is made up of 13 amino acids. CDR3 in DNA: TGTGCCAGCAGCAGAGTTAGCAATCAGCCCCAGCATTTT. This translates into CASSRVSNQPQHF.

About this clone itself: No DNA is shown, since the ends of the CDR3 on it are uncertain; the CDR3 is the one TCRdb lists. V usage is TRBV28 and J usage is TRBJ1-1. With termini counted, the CDR3 has 12 amino acids. Germline V lookup: CDR1 MDHEN, CDR2 SYDVKM. CDR3 protein: CASSLAIEKLSF.

In its sample, this clone was seen once. V is TRBV28 and J is TRBJ1-5; no firm D call. The CDR3 length is 14 residues. CDR1 and CDR2 from the germline V gene are MDHEN and SYDVKM. The V end lost 5 bases, the J end lost 0 bases, and 8 bases lay between the germline ends. The CDR3 sequence: CASSPHYSNQPQHF. In nucleotides, the CDR3 is TGTGCCAGCAGTCCCCACTATAGCAATCAGCCCCAGCATTTT.

V usage is TRBV5-1 and J usage is TRBJ2-2; possibly TRBD2 for D (6 bases). With 4 bases removed from V and 4 bases from J, the gap between germline ends came to 17 bases. Looked up from germline, CDR1 is SGHRS and CDR2 is YFSETQ. There are 16 residues in the CDR3. This CDR3 is CASSIVGGSGTGELFF. The CDR3 nucleotides read TGCGCCAGCAGCATCGTCGGGGGTTCAGGCACCGGGGAGCTGTTTTTT.

The chain carries TRBV6-6 and TRBJ1-1, with TRBD1 as a possible D gene (5 bases). V was cut by 2 bases and J by 3 bases, with 13 bases left in between. Looked up from germline, CDR1 is MNHNY and CDR2 is SVGAGI (reference sequence). This CDR3 contains 15 residues. CDR3 region: CASSYPAGRDTEAFF. CDR3 coding DNA: TGTGCCAGCAGTTACCCGGCAGGGAGGGACACTGAAGCTTTCTTT.

There are a few counts of this clone. The rearrangement links TRBV30 to TRBJ2-7; the D is unclear. This CDR3 contains 13 residues. V lost 4 bases to trimming and J lost 4 bases, with 14 bases between them. Germline lookup yields CDR1 GTSNPN and CDR2 SVGIG (reference sequence). The CDR3: CAWTPGPEYEQYF. Written as DNA, the CDR3 is TGTGCCTGGACTCCGGGCCCCGAATACGAGCAGTACTTC.

The chain carries TRBV5-1 and TRBJ2-1, with TRBD2 matching over 7 bases. The germline V gene has CDR1 SGHRS and CDR2 YFSETQ. The trim removed 3 bases at V and 0 bases at J, leaving 3 bases unmatched. The CDR3 sequence is 15 residues long. CDR3 loop: CASSSASGSYNEQFF. CDR3 DNA sequence: TGCGCCAGCAGCTCTGCTAGCGGCTCCTACAATGAGCAGTTCTTC.

This chain's CDR3 is CASSLGPRRSTDTQYF. CDR3 bases: TGCGCCAGCAGCTTGGGCCCCCGACGGAGCACAGATACGCAGTATTTT. The chain joins TRBV5-1 to TRBJ2-3, with D uncertain. In germline, CDR1 is SGHRS, CDR2 YFSETQ. The V gene lost 0 bases and the J gene lost 0 bases, with 11 bases spanning the gap. This CDR3 region has 16 residues.

This chain connects TRBV6-4 to TRBJ2-2, with D possibly being TRBD1 or TRBD2 (5 bases each). Germline CDR1 MRHNA, CDR2 SNTAGT. The CDR3 extends over 16 amino acids. Deletions cut 6 bases from V and 6 bases from J, with 20 bases between. The CDR3 region is CASSPEGFDSPGELFF. The CDR3, as DNA: TGTGCCAGCAGCCCCGAGGGGTTCGATTCACCCGGGGAGCTGTTTTTT.

This clone was recorded once. This rearrangement joins TRBV28 to TRBJ2-7; tentatively, D is TRBD2 (6 bases). CDR1 MDHEN and CDR2 SYDVKM come from the germline V gene. The ends were cut back, 5 bases at V and 0 bases at J, with 11 bases in the middle. The CDR3 sequence is 14 residues long. The CDR3 reads CASSPLALSYEQYF. CDR3 in DNA: TGTGCCAGCAGTCCGCTAGCGCTCTCCTACGAGCAGTACTTC.

The chain uses TRBV19 and TRBJ1-1, with 7 nucleotides matching TRBD1. The ends lost 8 bases at V and 1 base at J; junction bases unmatched: 4. The CDR3 spans 13 residues. Germline V gene lookup returns CDR1 LNHDA and CDR2 SQIVND (reference sequence). CDR3 nucleotide sequence: TGTGCCAGTGGGGACAGACAGAACACTGAAGCTTTCTTT. It codes for CASGDRQNTEAFF. Combining the CDR3 with reference TRBV19 and TRBJ1-1 gives the whole variable domain DGGITQSPKYLFRKEGQNVTLSCEQNLNHDAMYWYRQDPGQGLRLIYYSQIVNDFQKGDIAEGYSVSREKKESFPLTVTSAQKNPTAFYLCASGDRQNTEAFFGQGTRLTVV.

J is TRBJ1-5 and V is TRBV7-8; weak D call: TRBD1 (5 bases). Germline assignment: CDR1 SGHVS and CDR2 FQNEAQ. CDR3 length equals 16 residues. V was clipped by 1 base and J by 4 bases, with 14 bases between them. The DNA for the CDR3 is TGTGCCAGCAGCTTAGGGGCAAAGGGGCTTAATCAGCCCCAGCATTTT. It is translated as CASSLGAKGLNQPQHF.

The DNA of the CDR3 is TGTGCCAGCAGCCCCCCAAGGGGCGACAACTATGGCTACACCTTC. Its protein is CASSPPRGDNYGYTF. J is TRBJ1-2 and V is TRBV7-2; maybe TRBD1 (5 bases). The V gene lost 5 bases and the J gene lost 2 bases, with 15 bases spanning the gap. The CDR3 has 15 amino acids. Germline loops: CDR1 SGHTA, CDR2 FQGNSA.

The genes are TRBV6-1 and TRBJ2-1; D gene uncertain. This CDR3 contains 12 residues. Trimming removed 2 bases at V and 5 bases at J, with 4 bases between. Per germline, CDR1 MNHNS and CDR2 SASEGT. DNA of the CDR3: TGTGCCAGCAGTGAACAGAACAATGAGCAGTTCTTC. Its protein product is CASSEQNNEQFF.

As concerns this clone: It is likely a read error: a sequence one base away is far more abundant. The V call is TRBV5-1, the J call TRBJ1-1, with a tentative D call TRBD1 (5 bases). The CDR3 consists of 14 residues. From germline, CDR1 is SGHRS and CDR2 YFSETQ. The CDR3: CASGLGPTNTEAFF. The CDR3 region has the DNA TGCGCCAGCGGCTTGGGACCTACGAACACTGAAGCTTTCTTT.

A remark on this clone: The likely explanation is a read error, given a far larger clone one base away. This sample includes further DNA sequences coding for the same CDR3. The J gene is TRBJ2-5, the V gene TRBV10-3; 10 bases map to TRBD1. CDR3 length: 14 amino acids. The germline V gene encodes CDR1 ENHRY and CDR2 SYGVKD. The CDR3 here is CAISVPGQGLPQYF. The DNA of the CDR3 is TGTGCCATAAGTGTCCCGGGACAGGGGCTTCCCCAGTACTTC.

About this clone itself: A far larger clone is off by one base, so a read error is likely. The chain links TRBV7-2 to TRBJ2-6; unclear D gene. CDR1 is SGHTA, CDR2 FQGNSA, per germline. The CDR3 contains 15 residues. V was shortened by 3 bases and J by 0 bases, with 6 bases between the two germline ends. The CDR3 loop is CASSLWGSGANVLTF. The CDR3 DNA is TGTGCCAGCAGCTTGTGGGGCTCTGGGGCCAACGTCCTGACTTTC. Based on the CDR3 plus reference TRBV7-2 and TRBJ2-6, the full variable domain is GAGVSQSPSNKVTEKGKDVELRCDPISGHTALYWYRQSLGQGLEFLIYFQGNSAPDKSGLPSDRFSAERTGGSVSTLTIQRTQQEDSAVYLCASSLWGSGANVLTFGAGSRLTVL.

The V call is TRBV5-1, the J call TRBJ2-7; the match to TRBD1 covers 7 bases. This CDR3 comprises 14 residues. Germline CDR1 reads SGHRS; CDR2 reads YFSETQ. Unmatched junction bases numbered 10, after V lost 3 bases and J lost 7 bases. CDR3 DNA: TGCGCCAGCAGCTCGACAGACCCGACAGGGGAGCAGTACTTC. It yields the protein CASSSTDPTGEQYF.

V is TRBV27 and J is TRBJ2-1; 8 bases fit TRBD2. Losses at the gene ends were 1 base for V and 2 bases for J; bases not matched to a gene: 1. Germline V gene sequence: CDR1 MNHEY, CDR2 SMNVEV (reference sequence). This CDR3 spans 15 amino acids. The CDR3 sequence: CASSLLGLAYNEQFF. Written as DNA, the CDR3 is TGTGCCAGCAGTTTATTGGGACTAGCCTACAATGAGCAGTTCTTC.

The chain uses TRBV28 and TRBJ1-1; D not resolved. Looked up from germline, CDR1 is MDHEN and CDR2 is SYDVKM. The CDR3 length is 17 residues. The germline V and J ends were trimmed by 1 base and 5 bases, with 20 bases remaining between them. CDR3 bases: TGTGCCAGCAGTTTATTCGGTGCGGGTGGGTTTCGGACTGAAGCTTTCTTT. The encoded protein is CASSLFGAGGFRTEAFF.